The table lists the clone carrying this T cell receptor beta chain with a few counts. About 0.5 to 1 ug RNA was reverse transcribed with random hexamers. Amplification of TCR beta CDR3 across 54 Vbeta and 13 Jbeta was performed with immunoSEQ multiplex PCR. Using its own MiXCR run on the immunoSEQ multiplex PCR reads, TCRdb lists one record per CDR3 protein. The sample has 170,000 or so distinct CDR3 sequences; roughly 94% are singletons. Looked up from germline, CDR1 is SEHNR and CDR2 is FQNEAQ (reference sequence). The CDR3 is 14 residues long. Trimming shortened V by 3 bases and J by 4 bases, and 13 bases separated the two germline ends. Fulfillment of recently defined diagnostic criteria for definite or probable disease was shown by the patients with Susac syndrome. This sample is part of a study of CD8 T cells in Susac syndrome. Looking at the study overall: When blood was drawn, patients with Susac syndrome were on intravenous immunoglobulin alone, on corticosteroids, or therapy-naive.

This TCR was recovered from a human donor with Susac syndrome. The material sequenced was CD4+ T cells from PBMCs. The chain joins TRBV7-9 to TRBJ2-7; the D gene is possibly TRBD2 (6 bases). The CDR3 DNA reads TGTGCCAGCAGCTTTCAGCGGGCGTCATACGAGCAGTACTTC. Its protein product is CASSFQRASYEQYF.